Shown below are 10 T cell receptor beta chains from a single sample sequenced in a study of OX40 agonist ivuxolimab in advanced cancers. This table comes from immunoSEQ multiplex PCR, and its TCRdb copy is limited to in-frame clones, with some not included. The repertoire holds 30,000 to 45,000 clones, with approximately 79% as singletons. Specimen: CD4+ or CD8+ T cells sorted from blood, collected in a trial of the OX40 agonist ivuxolimab. The receptors stem from an adult with an advanced solid tumor such as melanoma, head and neck, liver or kidney cancer.

In this sample, this clone turned up a few times. The chain couples TRBV29-1 to TRBJ2-3; D unresolved. Trimming took off 5 bases at V and 5 bases at J, with 14 bases between the two ends. Germline CDR1 and CDR2: SQVTM and ANQGSEA. The CDR3 is 13 amino acids. The CDR3 bases are TGCAGCGTTTTCGCCGAGTCCCTAGATACGCAGTATTTT. It translates to CSVFAESLDTQYF.

The rearrangement uses TRBV18 and TRBJ2-3; D gene unclear. CDR1 and CDR2 (germline): KGHSH, LQKENI. V lost 3 bases, J lost 6 bases, and 13 bases lay in between. This CDR3 region has 14 residues. CDR3 nucleotide sequence: TGTGCCAGCTCACCCATTCAGGTGAGCGATACGCAGTATTTT. This gives the protein CASSPIQVSDTQYF. Full variable domain (rest looked up from reference TRBV18 and TRBJ2-3): NAGVMQNPRHLVRRRGQEARLRCSPMKGHSHVYWYRQLPEEGLKFMVYLQKENIIDESGMPKERFSAEFPKEGPSILRIQQVVRGDSAAYFCASSPIQVSDTQYFGPGTRLTVL.

CDR3 nucleotides: TGCGCCAGCAGCTCGACCGTCCGCTTACTTTACAATGAGCAGTTCTTC. Translating gives CASSSTVRLLYNEQFF. This rearrangement joins TRBV5-1 to TRBJ2-1; no clear D. Germline loops: CDR1 SGHRS, CDR2 YFSETQ. The CDR3 extends over 16 amino acids. Between the trimmed V and J ends, which lost 3 bases and 4 bases, there was a span of 17 bases.

The rearrangement links TRBV7-2 to TRBJ2-7; 9 positions match TRBD1. There are 17 residues in the CDR3. Per the germline V gene, CDR1 is SGHTA and CDR2 is FQGNSA. The ends lost 3 bases at V and 3 bases at J; junction bases unmatched: 12. CDR3 bases: TGTGCCAGCAGCTTCGGATATGGGACAGGGAGGGTCTACGAGCAGTACTTC. This gives the protein CASSFGYGTGRVYEQYF. The variable domain in full, with the rest retrieved from reference TRBV7-2 and TRBJ2-7, is GAGVSQSPSNKVTEKGKDVELRCDPISGHTALYWYRQSLGQGLEFLIYFQGNSAPDKSGLPSDRFSAERTGGSVSTLTIQRTQQEDSAVYLCASSFGYGTGRVYEQYFGPGTRLTVT.

This clone was observed a single time. The chain is built from TRBV7-2 and TRBJ1-3; 7 nucleotides line up with TRBD1. Unmatched junction bases numbered 8, after V lost 5 bases and J lost 10 bases. There are 13 residues in the CDR3. CDR1 is SGHTA, CDR2 FQGNSA, per germline. The CDR3 here is CASSVRTDRTIYF. The DNA for the CDR3 is TGTGCCAGCAGCGTAAGGACGGACAGGACCATATATTTT.

The J gene is TRBJ2-3, the V gene TRBV29-1; weak D call: TRBD2 (5 bases). Trimming left V 4 bases short and J 4 bases short, with 15 bases between. Per germline, CDR1 SQVTM and CDR2 ANQGSEA. There are 14 residues in the CDR3. The CDR3 DNA follows: TGCAGCGTTGGGCCCGTAACCGGGGCAGATACGCAGTATTTT. Translated: CSVGPVTGADTQYF.

The J gene is TRBJ1-2, the V gene TRBV5-1, with TRBD1 as a possible D gene (5 bases). V was trimmed by 4 bases and J by 13 bases, leaving 17 bases between them. The CDR3 loop spans 12 amino acids. Germline values: CDR1 SGHRS, CDR2 YFSETQ. DNA for the CDR3: TGCGCCAGCAGCCCCGGCGTGGAGGGGCGCACCTTC. It yields the protein CASSPGVEGRTF. The full variable domain, completed using reference TRBV5-1 and TRBJ1-2, is KAGVTQTPRYLIKTRGQQVTLSCSPISGHRSVSWYQQTPGQGLQFLFEYFSETQRNKGNFPGRFSGRQFSNSRSEMNVSTLELGDSALYLCASSPGVEGRTFGSGTRLTVV.

This chain links TRBV7-2 with TRBJ2-5; 7 positions agree with TRBD2. CDR3 length: 13 amino acids. Germline trimming cut 5 bases from V and 12 bases from J; bases unmatched to any gene: 12. The germline CDR1 and CDR2 sequences are SGHTA and FQGNSA. CDR3 sequence (DNA): TGTGCCAGCAGCGGGAGCGGGACTCCGAGCAAGTACTTC. It encodes CASSGSGTPSKYF.

V gene TRBV4-3 combines with J gene TRBJ2-5, with D hard to call. This CDR3 is 18 amino acids long. Trimming left V 1 base short and J 2 bases short, with 20 bases between. CDR1 and CDR2 (germline): LGHNA, YSLEER. Written as DNA, the CDR3 is TGCGCCAGCAGCCAAGGATGGTCCCCGAATCAATCTCAAGAGACCCAGTACTTC. Amino acids: CASSQGWSPNQSQETQYF.

This clone was counted a single time. The genes are TRBV4-3 and TRBJ2-1; 9 bases are a match to TRBD2. J lost 4 bases, V lost 2 bases, and 6 bases had no gene match. CDR3 size: 16 residues. Germline CDR1 and CDR2: LGHNA and YSLEER. The CDR3 DNA sequence: TGCGCCAGCAGCCAAAGTTTAGCGGGGGATTACAATGAGCAGTTCTTC. This translates into CASSQSLAGDYNEQFF.